The 14 T cell receptor beta chains below all came from one sample that was sequenced in a study of radiotherapy plus CTLA-4 blockade in lung cancer. Libraries were prepared by immunoSEQ multiplex PCR; TCRdb keeps only in-frame clonotypes and omits some of them. The sample consists of 40,000 or so clones, around 75% of them appearing once. The sample here was peripheral blood, taken from a patient treated with radiotherapy plus ipilimumab. All receptors come from a human donor with non-small cell lung cancer who had stable disease on radiotherapy plus ipilimumab.

This clone showed up just a few times. The chain carries TRBV11-2 and TRBJ2-7; D is uncertain. V was pared by 6 bases and J by 2 bases, with 14 bases between. CDR1 SGHAT and CDR2 FQNNGV come from the germline V gene. This CDR3 region has 14 residues. The DNA of the CDR3 is TGTGCCAGCAGTTCGACCTGGCAGGCCTACGAGCAGTACTTC. As protein: CASSSTWQAYEQYF. The full variable domain, with the rest looked up from reference TRBV11-2 and TRBJ2-7, is EAGVAQSPRYKIIEKRQSVAFWCNPISGHATLYWYQQILGQGPKLLIQFQNNGVVDDSQLPKDRFSAERLKGVDSTLKIQPAKLEDSAVYLCASSSTWQAYEQYFGPGTRLTVT.

This clone appeared a few times. The chain has TRBV6-5 and TRBJ1-6; unclear D gene. Germline V lookup: CDR1 MNHEY, CDR2 SVGAGI. Trimming left V 6 bases short and J 9 bases short, with 18 bases between. The CDR3 extends over 15 amino acids. The CDR3 sequence: CASSPVGVLGSPLHF. CDR3 DNA sequence: TGTGCCAGCAGCCCTGTAGGAGTCCTCGGTTCACCCCTCCACTTT.

This chain links TRBV5-1 with TRBJ2-7; weak D call: TRBD2 (5 bases). Between the trimmed V and J ends, which lost 0 bases and 0 bases, there was a span of 13 bases. From germline, CDR1 is SGHRS and CDR2 YFSETQ. The CDR3 length is 16 residues. The CDR3 spells CASSLAARGSSYEQYF. CDR3 in DNA: TGCGCCAGCAGCTTGGCCGCCCGGGGAAGCTCCTACGAGCAGTACTTC.

V usage is TRBV21-1 and J usage is TRBJ2-7; TRBD2, the table's D call, was not compared with the DNA. TRBV21-1 represents a pseudogene. There are 15 residues in the CDR3. The CDR3 DNA follows: TGTGCCAGCAGCATCGAGGGAGGGGGGGCCTACGAGCAGTACTTC. Translation: CASSIEGGGAYEQYF.

CDR3 coding DNA: TGTGCCAGCAGGCTGACAGTAGCCTCTGGAAACACCATATATTTT. Protein sequence: CASRLTVASGNTIYF. The chain has TRBV2 and TRBJ1-3, with D perhaps TRBD1 (5 bases). Germline CDR1 and CDR2: SNHLY and FYNNEI. Trimming removed 6 bases at V and 0 bases at J, with 12 bases between. The CDR3 contains 15 residues.

This clone has a handful of counts. The chain links TRBV29-1 to TRBJ1-1; D is perhaps TRBD1 (6 bases). The V end lost 6 bases, the J end lost 4 bases, and 12 bases lay between the germline ends. Germline V CDR1 and CDR2: SQVTM, ANQGSEA. This CDR3 has 12 amino acids. CDR3 sequence: CSVRTVRTEAFF. In DNA form, the CDR3 reads TGCAGCGTACGGACAGTCCGCACTGAAGCTTTCTTT.

This chain links TRBV5-1 with TRBJ2-3; TRBD1 matches 9 bases. The V segment lost 4 bases and the J segment 1 base; nucleotides outside the gene matches: 7. Germline loops: CDR1 SGHRS, CDR2 YFSETQ. This CDR3 is 16 amino acids long. The CDR3 loop is CASSLQGAGGTDTQYF. CDR3 in DNA: TGCGCCAGCAGCCTACAGGGGGCGGGCGGCACAGATACGCAGTATTTT. Full variable domain (outside the CDR3, taken from reference TRBV5-1 and TRBJ2-3): KAGVTQTPRYLIKTRGQQVTLSCSPISGHRSVSWYQQTPGQGLQFLFEYFSETQRNKGNFPGRFSGRQFSNSRSEMNVSTLELGDSALYLCASSLQGAGGTDTQYFGPGTRLTVL.

This rearrangement joins TRBV30 to TRBJ1-3; D gene ambiguous. Germline CDR1 and CDR2: GTSNPN and SVGIG (reference sequence). The V end lost 1 base, the J end lost 0 bases, and 7 bases lay between the germline ends. The CDR3 has 14 residues. CDR3 loop: CAWSGLFSGNTIYF. The CDR3 bases are TGTGCCTGGAGTGGACTCTTCTCTGGAAACACCATATATTTT.

Note on this clone: Additional DNA sequences in this sample encode the identical CDR3. The chain has TRBV7-2 and TRBJ1-6; 8 nucleotides agree with TRBD1. Losses at the gene ends were 5 bases for V and 10 bases for J; bases not matched to a gene: 10. CDR1 SGHTA and CDR2 FQGNSA come from the germline V gene. The CDR3 runs to 15 residues. The CDR3 region has the DNA TGTGCCAGCAGCCTAGAGGACAGGGTGAGCTCACCCCTCCACTTT. Its translation is CASSLEDRVSSPLHF.

The rearrangement joins TRBV28 to TRBJ2-7, with D possibly being TRBD2 (5 bases). The CDR3 has 14 residues. Germline V gives CDR1 MDHEN, CDR2 SYDVKM. V lost 6 bases, J lost 2 bases, and 14 bases lay in between. CDR3: CASSRGGGTYEQYF. The CDR3, as DNA: TGTGCCAGCAGCCGGGGTGGCGGCACCTACGAGCAGTACTTC.

The J gene is TRBJ2-1, the V gene TRBV19, with D unclear. This CDR3 contains 15 residues. Deletions cut 6 bases from V and 1 base from J, with 13 bases between. Germline-derived CDR1 and CDR2 are LNHDA and SQIVND (reference sequence). CDR3 sequence: CASSLPGPSYNEQFF. In nucleotides, the CDR3 is TGTGCCAGTAGCCTCCCAGGCCCATCCTACAATGAGCAGTTCTTC.

The chain employs TRBV4-1 and TRBJ2-7, with TRBD1 as a possible D gene (6 bases). From germline, CDR1 is MGHRA and CDR2 YSYEKL. The CDR3 spans 16 residues. The ends were cut back, 4 bases at V and 0 bases at J, with 16 bases in the middle. The CDR3 sequence is CASSRPDRLSSYEQYF. The DNA for the CDR3 is TGCGCCAGCAGCCGACCCGACAGGTTAAGCTCCTACGAGCAGTACTTC.

V is TRBV7-2 and J is TRBJ2-1; 8 bases are shared with TRBD1. Germline CDR1 reads SGHTA; CDR2 reads FQGNSA. The trim removed 1 base at V and 2 bases at J, leaving 1 base unmatched. The CDR3 runs 15 residues. CDR3 sequence: CASSLGTGPYNEQFF. CDR3 DNA: TGTGCCAGCAGCTTAGGGACAGGGCCCTACAATGAGCAGTTCTTC.

The CDR3 region is CASGRQGVNEQYF. As DNA, the CDR3 is TGTGCCAGCGGAAGACAGGGGGTGAACGAGCAGTACTTC. The rearrangement joins TRBV9 to TRBJ2-7, with TRBD1 matching 9 bases. V was pared by 7 bases and J by 5 bases, with 7 bases of the junction left unmatched. This CDR3 contains 13 residues. Germline values: CDR1 SGDLS, CDR2 YYNGEE.